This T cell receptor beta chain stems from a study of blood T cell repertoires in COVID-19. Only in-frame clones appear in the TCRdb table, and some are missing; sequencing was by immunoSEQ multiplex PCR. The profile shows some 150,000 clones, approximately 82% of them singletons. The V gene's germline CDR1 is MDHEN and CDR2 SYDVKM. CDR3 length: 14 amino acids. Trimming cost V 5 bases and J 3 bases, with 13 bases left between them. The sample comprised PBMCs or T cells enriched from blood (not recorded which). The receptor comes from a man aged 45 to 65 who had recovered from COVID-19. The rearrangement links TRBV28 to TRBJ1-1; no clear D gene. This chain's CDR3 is CASSPPHGYTEAFF. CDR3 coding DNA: TGTGCCAGCAGTCCCCCCCACGGGTACACTGAAGCTTTCTTT.